This T cell receptor beta chain was sequenced for a study of breast tumors, draining lymph nodes, adjacent tissues. The CDR3 runs 13 residues. Germline CDR1 DFQATT, CDR2 SNEGSKA (reference sequence). With 6 bases clipped from V and 3 bases from J, the junction kept 6 bases outside the gene matches. General observations from the study: Compared with lymph nodes, tumors were less diverse; compared with nontumor tissue, more. Findings are consistent with lymph node origin and intratumoral expansion of most tumor T cells. Tumor T cell lymph node origin was a supported hypothesis, not proven.

Samples came from axillary lymph nodes draining the breast cancer. This clonotype was recorded at least ten times. As yet, its antigen is unknown. TCRdb reprocessed the multiplex PCR reads via MiXCR and lists one record per CDR3 protein. The table shows more than 250,000 distinct CDR3 sequences, with around 30% occurring only once. This rearrangement joins TRBV20-1 to TRBJ2-7, with 9 bases fitting TRBD1. Source material: axillary lymph node tissue. The origin of this receptor is a female donor with breast cancer. Some clones in this sample may be carry-over from other donors' samples. The CDR3 sequence: CSAEDRGGYEQYF. In nucleotides, the CDR3 is TGCAGTGCCGAGGACAGGGGCGGCTACGAGCAGTACTTC.